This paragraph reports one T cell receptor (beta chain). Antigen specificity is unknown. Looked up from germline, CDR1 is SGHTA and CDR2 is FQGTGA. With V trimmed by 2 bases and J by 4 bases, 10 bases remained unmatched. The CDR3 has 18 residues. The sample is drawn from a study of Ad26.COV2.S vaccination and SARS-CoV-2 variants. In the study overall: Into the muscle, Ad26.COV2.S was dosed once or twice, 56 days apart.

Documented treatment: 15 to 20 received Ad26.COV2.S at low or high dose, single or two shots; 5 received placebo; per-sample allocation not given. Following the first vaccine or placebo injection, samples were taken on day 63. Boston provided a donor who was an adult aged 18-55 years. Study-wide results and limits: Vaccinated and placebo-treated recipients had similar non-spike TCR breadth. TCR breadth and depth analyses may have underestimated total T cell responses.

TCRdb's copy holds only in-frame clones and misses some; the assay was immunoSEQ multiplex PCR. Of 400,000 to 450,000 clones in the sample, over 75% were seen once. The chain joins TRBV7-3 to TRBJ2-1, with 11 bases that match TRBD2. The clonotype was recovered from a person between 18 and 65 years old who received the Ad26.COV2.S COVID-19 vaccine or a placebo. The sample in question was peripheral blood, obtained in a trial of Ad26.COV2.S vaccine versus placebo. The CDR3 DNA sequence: TGTGCCAGCAGCTTAGAGGGACTAGCGGAGAGACTTTACAATGAGCAGTTCTTC. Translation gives CASSLEGLAERLYNEQFF.